Each of the 20 T cell receptor beta chains below was sequenced from the same sample in a study of blood T cell repertoires in COVID-19. The protocol was immunoSEQ multiplex PCR, while the TCRdb copy is restricted to in-frame clones and leaves out a portion. This sample yields about 350,000 clones, of which 75% to 90% are seen a single time; just over 7% belongs to the top ten. The source material was peripheral blood. These receptors were collected from a woman aged 55-69 years with COVID-19, enrolled during active disease.

J is TRBJ1-5 and V is TRBV18; D possibly corresponds to TRBD1 (5 bases). Trimming cost V 6 bases and J 1 base, with 16 bases left between them. The length of the CDR3 is 16 residues. Per germline, CDR1 KGHSH and CDR2 LQKENI. CDR3 loop: CASSRGRVGSNQPQHF. The DNA of the CDR3 is TGTGCCAGCTCCCGAGGCAGGGTGGGAAGCAATCAGCCCCAGCATTTT.

This chain joins TRBV5-1 and TRBJ1-6, with 7 bases aligning to TRBD1. V was clipped by 4 bases and J by 7 bases; unmatched bases: 8. Germline CDR1 reads SGHRS; CDR2 reads YFSETQ. CDR3 length: 15 amino acids. CDR3 nucleotide sequence: TGCGCCAGCAGCCTCGTGGACAGGAGAAATTCACCCCTCCACTTT. Translation gives CASSLVDRRNSPLHF.

The CDR3 nucleotides read TGTGCCAGCAGGGAGGGGGCGACCGGGGAGCTGTTTTTT. Its translation: CASREGATGELFF. The rearrangement joins TRBV12-3 or TRBV12-4 to TRBJ2-2; D may be TRBD1 (7 bases). V lost 6 bases to trimming and J lost 5 bases, with 10 bases between them. The CDR3 extends over 13 amino acids.

This chain joins TRBV7-9 and TRBJ1-2, with 7 bases matching TRBD1. From germline, CDR1 is SEHNR and CDR2 FQNEAQ (reference sequence). This CDR3 region has 12 residues. Losses at the gene ends were 5 bases for V and 6 bases for J; bases not matched to a gene: 3. This chain's CDR3 is CASSVTGNGYTF. The CDR3 region has the DNA TGTGCCAGCAGCGTGACAGGGAATGGCTACACCTTC.

The chain recombines TRBV18 with TRBJ1-1; possibly TRBD1 for D (6 bases). The CDR3 has 15 amino acids. The germline V gene encodes CDR1 KGHSH and CDR2 LQKENI. V was trimmed by 5 bases and J by 3 bases, leaving 16 bases between them. CDR3 protein: CASSYRQEGYTEAFF. The CDR3 DNA follows: TGTGCCAGCTCATATCGACAGGAAGGATACACTGAAGCTTTCTTT.

This clone was found a few times. CDR3: CASSQDADASSGNTIYF. DNA for the CDR3: TGTGCCAGCAGCCAAGACGCCGATGCCAGCTCTGGAAACACCATATATTTT. The chain combines TRBV3-1 (or the pseudogene TRBV3-2) with TRBJ1-3; D is ambiguous. This CDR3 is built from 17 residues. Trimming pared 0 bases from V and 0 bases from J, leaving 12 bases between. Germline V gives CDR1 LGHDT, CDR2 YNNKEL (reference sequence).

The CDR3: CASSPGQGTHEQYF. The CDR3 DNA is TGTGCCAGCAGCCCGGGACAGGGTACCCACGAGCAGTACTTC. The rearrangement joins TRBV7-9 to TRBJ2-7; 9 positions match TRBD1. V trimming: 5 bases; J trimming: 5 bases; junction bases outside the gene matches: 7. The CDR3 extends over 14 amino acids. Germline lookup yields CDR1 SEHNR and CDR2 FQNEAQ (reference sequence).

A single count supports this clone. The chain joins TRBV2 to TRBJ2-1, with 7 bases aligning to TRBD2. The CDR3 has 13 residues. After removal of 11 bases from V and 4 bases from J, the junction contained 8 bases not matched to a gene. Germline CDR1 reads SNHLY; CDR2 reads FYNNEI. CDR3 sequence reads: CAASWGGYNEQFF. In DNA form, the CDR3 reads TGTGCCGCGTCATGGGGGGGGTACAATGAGCAGTTCTTC. The full variable domain, its missing parts supplied by reference TRBV2 and TRBJ2-1, is EPEVTQTPSHQVTQMGQEVILRCVPISNHLYFYWYRQILGQKVEFLVSFYNNEISEKSEIFDDQFSVERPDGSNFTLKIRSTKLEDSAMYFCAASWGGYNEQFFGPGTRLTVL.

The chain has TRBV2 and TRBJ2-1; 10 bases map to TRBD1. The germline gives CDR1 SNHLY, CDR2 FYNNEI. V shed 5 bases and J 0 bases; nucleotides not matched to a gene: 1. CDR3 length: 15 residues. CDR3 loop: CASSRDRGSYNEQFF. CDR3 bases: TGTGCCAGCAGTAGGGACAGGGGCTCCTACAATGAGCAGTTCTTC.

The V gene is TRBV30, the J gene TRBJ1-3; weak D call: TRBD1 (6 bases). CDR3 length equals 15 residues. V was shortened by 4 bases and J by 5 bases, with 18 bases between the two germline ends. Germline V gives CDR1 GTSNPN, CDR2 SVGIG (reference sequence). CDR3 loop: CAWNADRRLRNTIYF. The CDR3, as DNA: TGTGCCTGGAATGCTGACAGGAGATTGAGAAACACCATATATTTT.

The genes are TRBV3-1 (or the pseudogene TRBV3-2) and TRBJ2-7, with unresolved D. From germline, CDR1 is LGHDT and CDR2 YNNKEL (reference sequence). The CDR3 length is 13 residues. Trimming removed 1 base at V and 4 bases at J, with 8 bases between. CDR3 in DNA: TGTGCCAGCAGCCAAGCAACAGCTTACGAGCAGTACTTC. Amino acid sequence: CASSQATAYEQYF.

The V gene is TRBV9, the J gene TRBJ2-5; 13 positions agree with TRBD2. Germline values: CDR1 SGDLS, CDR2 YYNGEE. This CDR3 region has 16 residues. Germline trimming cut 2 bases from V and 4 bases from J; bases unmatched to any gene: 5. The CDR3 nucleotides are TGTGCCAGCAGCGTCGGGACTAGCGGGGCGGGAGAGACCCAGTACTTC. This encodes CASSVGTSGAGETQYF.

V usage is TRBV27 and J usage is TRBJ2-3; 8 nucleotides line up with TRBD1. Germline lookup yields CDR1 MNHEY and CDR2 SMNVEV (reference sequence). J lost 3 bases, V lost 3 bases, and 8 bases had no gene match. The CDR3 has 16 residues. CDR3 in amino acids: CASSLSGGGMTDTQYF. Written as DNA, the CDR3 is TGTGCCAGCAGTTTGTCAGGGGGCGGAATGACAGATACGCAGTATTTT.

This chain joins TRBV10-3 and TRBJ2-7; D not resolved. Trimming pared 0 bases from V and 7 bases from J, leaving 10 bases between. The CDR3 sequence is 13 residues long. Germline V gene lookup returns CDR1 ENHRY and CDR2 SYGVKD. CDR3 in DNA: TGTGCCATCAGTGAGTCCAGTAAGCGAGAGCAGTACTTC. This encodes CAISESSKREQYF.

The chain recombines TRBV27 with TRBJ1-3; D call uncertain. The CDR3 is 12 amino acids. Trimming left V 5 bases short and J 4 bases short, with 6 bases between. The germline V gene encodes CDR1 MNHEY and CDR2 SMNVEV (reference sequence). The CDR3, as DNA: TGTGCCAGCAGTGGACTAGGAAACACCATATATTTT. Translated: CASSGLGNTIYF.

The chain employs TRBV7-2 and TRBJ2-3, with TRBD1 matching over 9 bases. V was pared by 1 base and J by 3 bases, with 5 bases of the junction left unmatched. CDR3 length: 16 amino acids. Germline CDR1 is SGHTA and CDR2 is FQGNSA. This CDR3 reads CASSLVPGQGTDTQYF. CDR3 DNA sequence: TGTGCCAGCAGCTTAGTTCCGGGACAGGGTACAGATACGCAGTATTTT.

CDR3 loop: CASSQTLGQFDSNQPQHF. CDR3 bases: TGTGCCAGCAGCCAAACGTTGGGACAGTTTGATAGCAATCAGCCCCAGCATTTT. V gene TRBV4-2 combines with J gene TRBJ1-5; TRBD1 matches 7 bases. The CDR3 has 18 residues. Per germline, CDR1 LGHNA and CDR2 YNFKEQ. V gave up 2 bases and J gave up 0 bases; unmatched junction bases: 10.

The chain is built from TRBV29-1 and TRBJ2-5; perhaps TRBD2 as D (5 bases). Germline V gives CDR1 SQVTM, CDR2 ANQGSEA. V was pared by 3 bases and J by 3 bases, with 11 bases between. This CDR3 has 13 amino acids. The CDR3 DNA is TGCAGCGTTGACGGACTGGGCGAAGAGACCCAGTACTTC. As protein: CSVDGLGEETQYF.

The genes are TRBV13 and TRBJ2-1; possibly TRBD2 for D (6 bases). Trimming took off 3 bases at V and 7 bases at J, with 16 bases between the two ends. The germline V gene has CDR1 PRHDT and CDR2 FYEKMQ (reference sequence). The CDR3 loop spans 15 amino acids. CDR3 DNA sequence: TGTGCCAGCAGCTTCCCGGGGGACTGGGGGAATGAGCAGTTCTTC. Protein sequence: CASSFPGDWGNEQFF.

This clone was seen a handful of times. The chain links TRBV6-5 to TRBJ1-5; D is possibly TRBD1 (6 bases). CDR3 length equals 15 residues. Per germline, CDR1 MNHEY and CDR2 SVGAGI. V lost 5 bases and J lost 0, with 11 bases in between. The CDR3 DNA sequence: TGTGCCAGCAGTCCCAGGGGAAATAGCAATCAGCCCCAGCATTTT. This sequence encodes CASSPRGNSNQPQHF.